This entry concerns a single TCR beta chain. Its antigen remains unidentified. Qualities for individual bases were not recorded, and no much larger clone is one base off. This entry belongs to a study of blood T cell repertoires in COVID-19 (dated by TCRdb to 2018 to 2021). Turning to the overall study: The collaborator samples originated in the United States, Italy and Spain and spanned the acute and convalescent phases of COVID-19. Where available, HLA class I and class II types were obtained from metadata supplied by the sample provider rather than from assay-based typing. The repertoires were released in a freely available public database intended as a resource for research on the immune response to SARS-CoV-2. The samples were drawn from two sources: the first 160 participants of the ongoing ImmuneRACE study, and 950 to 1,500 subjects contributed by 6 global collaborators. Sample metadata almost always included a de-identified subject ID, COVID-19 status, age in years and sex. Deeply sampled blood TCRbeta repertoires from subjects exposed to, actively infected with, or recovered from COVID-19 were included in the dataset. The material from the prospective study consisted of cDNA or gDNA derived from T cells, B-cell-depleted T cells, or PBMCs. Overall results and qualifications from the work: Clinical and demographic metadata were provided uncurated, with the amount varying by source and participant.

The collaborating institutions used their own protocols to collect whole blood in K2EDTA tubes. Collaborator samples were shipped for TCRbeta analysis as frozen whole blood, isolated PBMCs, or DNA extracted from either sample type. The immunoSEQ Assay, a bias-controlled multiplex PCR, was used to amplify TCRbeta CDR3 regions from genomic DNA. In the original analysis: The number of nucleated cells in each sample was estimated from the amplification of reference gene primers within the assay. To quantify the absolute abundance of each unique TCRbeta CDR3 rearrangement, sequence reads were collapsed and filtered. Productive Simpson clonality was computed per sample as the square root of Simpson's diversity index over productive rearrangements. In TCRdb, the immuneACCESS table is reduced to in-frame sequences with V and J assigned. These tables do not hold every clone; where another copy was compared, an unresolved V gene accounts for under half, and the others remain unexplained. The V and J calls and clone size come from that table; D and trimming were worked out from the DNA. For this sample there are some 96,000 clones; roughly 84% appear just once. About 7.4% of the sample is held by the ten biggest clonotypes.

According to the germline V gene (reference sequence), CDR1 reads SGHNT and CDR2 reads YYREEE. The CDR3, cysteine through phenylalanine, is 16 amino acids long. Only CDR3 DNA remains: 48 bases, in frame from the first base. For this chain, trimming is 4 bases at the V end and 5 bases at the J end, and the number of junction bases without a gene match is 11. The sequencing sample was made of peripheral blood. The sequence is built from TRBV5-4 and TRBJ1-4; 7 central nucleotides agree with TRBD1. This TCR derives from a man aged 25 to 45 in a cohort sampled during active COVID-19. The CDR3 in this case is CASSLLTGEANEKLFF. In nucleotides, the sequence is TGTGCCAGCAGCCTTTTAACAGGGGAGGCGAATGAAAAACTGTTTTTT. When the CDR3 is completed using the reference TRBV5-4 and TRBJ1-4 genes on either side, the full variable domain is ETGVTQSPTHLIKTRGQQVTLRCSSQSGHNTVSWYQQALGQGPQFIFQYYREEENGRGNFPPRFSGLQFPNYSSELNVNALELDDSALYLCASSLLTGEANEKLFFGSGTQLSVL.